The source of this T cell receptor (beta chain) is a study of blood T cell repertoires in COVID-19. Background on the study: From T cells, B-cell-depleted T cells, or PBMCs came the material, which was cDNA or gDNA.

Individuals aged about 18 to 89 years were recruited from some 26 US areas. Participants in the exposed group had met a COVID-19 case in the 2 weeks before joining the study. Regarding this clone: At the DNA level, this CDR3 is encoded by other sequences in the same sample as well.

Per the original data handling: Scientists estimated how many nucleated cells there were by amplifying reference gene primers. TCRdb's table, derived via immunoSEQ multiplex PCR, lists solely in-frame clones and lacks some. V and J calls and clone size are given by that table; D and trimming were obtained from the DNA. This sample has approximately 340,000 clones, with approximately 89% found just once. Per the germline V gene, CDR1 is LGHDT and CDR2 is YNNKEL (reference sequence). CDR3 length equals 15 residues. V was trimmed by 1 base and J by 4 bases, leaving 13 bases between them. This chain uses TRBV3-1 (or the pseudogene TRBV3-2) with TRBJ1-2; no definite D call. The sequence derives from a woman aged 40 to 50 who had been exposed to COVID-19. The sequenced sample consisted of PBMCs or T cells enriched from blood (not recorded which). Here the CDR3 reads CASSQVPGSGYGYTF. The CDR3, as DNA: TGTGCCAGCAGCCAAGTTCCGGGTTCCGGCTATGGCTACACCTTC.